This TCR beta chain was profiled in a study of blood T cell repertoires in COVID-19. Study overall: Whether acute or convalescent, the COVID-19 samples came from the United States, Italy and Spain. T cells, B-cell-depleted T cells, or PBMCs supplied cDNA or gDNA.

This clone was detected once. Profiled with immunoSEQ multiplex PCR; TCRdb holds only in-frame clones, not every one. The repertoire has some 460,000 clones, roughly 87% of them found once; the top ten carry 0.7%. Participants came from fewer than 25 US areas, aged about 18 to 95 years. Clinical history as reported by participants underpinned cohort assignment. Deletions cut 7 bases from V and 6 bases from J, with 24 bases between. The V gene's germline CDR1 is SNHLY and CDR2 FYNNEI. The length of the CDR3 is 16 residues. The sequenced sample consisted of PBMCs or T cells enriched from blood (not recorded which). The clonotype comes from a young woman who had recovered from COVID-19. The chain is built from TRBV2 and TRBJ1-1; the D gene is possibly TRBD1 (5 bases). CDR3 sequence: CASTIGGVTAISEAFF. The CDR3 nucleotides read TGTGCCAGCACTATCGGGGGGGTGACGGCAATTTCTGAAGCTTTCTTT.